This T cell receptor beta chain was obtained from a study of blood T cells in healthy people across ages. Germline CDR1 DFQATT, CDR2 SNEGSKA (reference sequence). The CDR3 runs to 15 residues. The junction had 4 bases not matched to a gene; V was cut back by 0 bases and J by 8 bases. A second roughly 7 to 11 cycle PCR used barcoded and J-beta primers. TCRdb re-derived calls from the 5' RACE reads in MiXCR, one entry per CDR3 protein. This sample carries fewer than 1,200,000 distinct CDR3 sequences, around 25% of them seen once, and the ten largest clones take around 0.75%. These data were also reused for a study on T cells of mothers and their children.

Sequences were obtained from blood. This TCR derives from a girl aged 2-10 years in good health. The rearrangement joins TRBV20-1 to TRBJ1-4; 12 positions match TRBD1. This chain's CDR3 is CSARDRGTGGEKLFF. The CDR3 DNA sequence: TGCAGTGCTAGAGATCGAGGGACAGGGGGCGAAAAACTGTTTTTT.